Below are 6 T cell receptor beta chains sequenced from a single sample in a study of PD-1 blockade in classical Hodgkin lymphoma. Time point noted: cycle 4 day 1 (C4D1), after around six weeks of nivolumab. Following autologous stem cell transplantation, relapse occurred in every patient, and exposure to brentuximab vedotin varied. Assay used: immunoSEQ multiplex PCR; TCRdb lists only in-frame clones, some missing. The sample lists about 31,000 clones, around 82% occurring once. The input for sequencing was peripheral blood mononuclear cells (PBMCs), taken before the fourth cycle of nivolumab. These receptor sequences come from a human donor with classical Hodgkin lymphoma.

The chain links TRBV5-4 to TRBJ2-7, with D possibly TRBD1 on 7 matching bases. The CDR3 consists of 14 residues. V gave up 3 bases and J gave up 2 bases, with 12 bases separating them. Germline CDR1 is SGHNT and CDR2 is YYREEE (reference sequence). The CDR3 region has the DNA TGTGCCAGCAGCTCAGGCGGGACAGCCTACGAGCAGTACTTC. It is translated as CASSSGGTAYEQYF. The variable domain in full, with the rest retrieved from reference TRBV5-4 and TRBJ2-7, is ETGVTQSPTHLIKTRGQQVTLRCSSQSGHNTVSWYQQALGQGPQFIFQYYREEENGRGNFPPRFSGLQFPNYSSELNVNALELDDSALYLCASSSGGTAYEQYFGPGTRLTVT.

V and J are TRBV2 and TRBJ1-5, with D possibly matching TRBD1 (6 bases). The CDR3 runs to 15 residues. Germline CDR1 reads SNHLY; CDR2 reads FYNNEI. V lost 6 bases to trimming and J lost 2 bases, with 14 bases between them. In DNA, the CDR3 is TGTGCCAGCAGCGACCCCGGACAGCGCAATCAGCCCCAGCATTTT. Translating gives CASSDPGQRNQPQHF.

The chain uses TRBV10-3 and TRBJ1-2; D is unresolved. Per the germline V gene, CDR1 is ENHRY and CDR2 is SYGVKD. This CDR3 contains 15 residues. V lost 0 bases, J lost 6 bases, and 14 bases lay in between. The CDR3 bases are TGTGCCATCAGTGAGTCGCCCCAGGAGAGGAATGGCTACACCTTC. Residues: CAISESPQERNGYTF.

The genes are TRBV10-2 and TRBJ1-6, with D maybe TRBD1 (6 bases). The CDR3 is 15 amino acids. Germline V gives CDR1 WSHSY, CDR2 SAAADI. V was pared by 5 bases and J by 9 bases, with 17 bases between. The CDR3 reads CASSPGGGLGSPLHF. CDR3 DNA: TGCGCCAGCAGTCCGGGGGGGGGCCTTGGTTCACCCCTCCACTTT.

This chain joins TRBV19 and TRBJ1-6; D not certain. V was pared by 5 bases and J by 10 bases, with 15 bases between. Germline V gene lookup returns CDR1 LNHDA and CDR2 SQIVND (reference sequence). The CDR3 runs 14 residues. The CDR3 coding sequence is TGTGCCAGTAGTGGCGGGTATTTGTCGTCACCCCTCCACTTT. Translation gives CASSGGYLSSPLHF. Looking up the rest from reference TRBV19 and TRBJ1-6 gives the full variable domain: DGGITQSPKYLFRKEGQNVTLSCEQNLNHDAMYWYRQDPGQGLRLIYYSQIVNDFQKGDIAEGYSVSREKKESFPLTVTSAQKNPTAFYLCASSGGYLSSPLHFGNGTRLTVT.

This clone was seen a few times. The sample has other DNA sequences that encode this CDR3 too. The V gene is TRBV12-5, the J gene TRBJ2-2, with D uncertain. Germline V lookup: CDR1 LGHNT, CDR2 FRNRAP. V was trimmed by 5 bases and J by 4 bases, leaving 17 bases between them. This CDR3 has 16 residues. As DNA, the CDR3 is TGTGCTAGTGGTCCCCCCGGCAGTCGGATCACCGGGGAGCTGTTTTTT. Translated, it gives CASGPPGSRITGELFF.